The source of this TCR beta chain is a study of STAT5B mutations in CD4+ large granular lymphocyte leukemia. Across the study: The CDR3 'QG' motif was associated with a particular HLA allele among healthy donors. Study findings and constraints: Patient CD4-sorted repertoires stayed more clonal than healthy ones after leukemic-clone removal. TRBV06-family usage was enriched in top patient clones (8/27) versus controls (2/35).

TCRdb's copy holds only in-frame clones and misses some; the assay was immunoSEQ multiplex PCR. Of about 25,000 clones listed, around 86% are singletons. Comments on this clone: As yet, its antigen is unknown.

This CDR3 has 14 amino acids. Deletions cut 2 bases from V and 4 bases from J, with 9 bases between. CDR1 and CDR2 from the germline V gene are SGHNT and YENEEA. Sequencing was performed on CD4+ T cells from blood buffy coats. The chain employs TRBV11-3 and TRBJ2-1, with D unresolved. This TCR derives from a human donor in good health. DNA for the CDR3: TGTGCCAGCAGCTTACGGGCGGAATACAATGAGCAGTTCTTC. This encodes CASSLRAEYNEQFF.